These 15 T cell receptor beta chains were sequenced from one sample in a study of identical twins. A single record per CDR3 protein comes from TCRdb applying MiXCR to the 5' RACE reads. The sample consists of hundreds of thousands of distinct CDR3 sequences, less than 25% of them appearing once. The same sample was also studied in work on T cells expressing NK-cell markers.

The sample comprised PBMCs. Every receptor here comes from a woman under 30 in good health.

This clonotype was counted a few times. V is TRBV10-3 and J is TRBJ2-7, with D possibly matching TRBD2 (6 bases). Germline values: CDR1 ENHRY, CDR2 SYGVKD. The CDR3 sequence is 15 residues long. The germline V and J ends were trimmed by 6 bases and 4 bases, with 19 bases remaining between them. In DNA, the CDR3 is TGTGCCATCAGGGACCAGGGAGGAATTGGGTACGAGCAGTACTTC. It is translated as CAIRDQGGIGYEQYF.

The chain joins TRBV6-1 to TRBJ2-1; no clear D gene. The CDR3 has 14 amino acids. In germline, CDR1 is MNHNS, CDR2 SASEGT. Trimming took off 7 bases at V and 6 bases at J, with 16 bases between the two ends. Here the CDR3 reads CASKAVEKRNEQFF. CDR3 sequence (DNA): TGTGCCAGCAAGGCGGTAGAAAAGCGCAATGAGCAGTTCTTC.

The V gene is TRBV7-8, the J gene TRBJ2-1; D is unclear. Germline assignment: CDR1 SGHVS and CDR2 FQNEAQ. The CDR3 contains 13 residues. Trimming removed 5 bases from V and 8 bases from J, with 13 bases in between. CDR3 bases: TGTGCCAGCAGCCTTAATAGGCTGGATGAGCAGTTCTTC. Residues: CASSLNRLDEQFF. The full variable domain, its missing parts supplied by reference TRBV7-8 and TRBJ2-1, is GAGVSQSPRYKVAKRGQDVALRCDPISGHVSLFWYQQALGQGPEFLTYFQNEAQLDKSGLPSDRFFAERPEGSVSTLKIQRTQQEDSAVYLCASSLNRLDEQFFGPGTRLTVL.

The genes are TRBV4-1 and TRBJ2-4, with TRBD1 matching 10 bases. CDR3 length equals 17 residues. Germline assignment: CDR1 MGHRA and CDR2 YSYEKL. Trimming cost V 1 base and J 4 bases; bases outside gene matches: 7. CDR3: CASSQGGQGKSKNIQYF. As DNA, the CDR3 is TGCGCCAGCAGCCAAGGGGGACAGGGGAAGTCGAAAAACATTCAGTACTTC.

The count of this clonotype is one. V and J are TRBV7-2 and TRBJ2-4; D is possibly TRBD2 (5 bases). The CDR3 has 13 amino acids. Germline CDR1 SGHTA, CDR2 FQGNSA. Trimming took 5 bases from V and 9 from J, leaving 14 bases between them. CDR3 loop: CASSPQAGSIQYF. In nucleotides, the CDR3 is TGTGCCAGCAGCCCCCAGGCGGGCTCCATTCAGTACTTC.

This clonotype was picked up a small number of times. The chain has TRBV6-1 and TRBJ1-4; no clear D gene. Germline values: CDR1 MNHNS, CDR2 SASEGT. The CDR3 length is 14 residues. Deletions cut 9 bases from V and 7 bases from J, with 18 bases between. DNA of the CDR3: TGTGCCAGTATGACTGGGTCTGAGGCTGAAAAACTGTTTTTT. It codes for CASMTGSEAEKLFF.

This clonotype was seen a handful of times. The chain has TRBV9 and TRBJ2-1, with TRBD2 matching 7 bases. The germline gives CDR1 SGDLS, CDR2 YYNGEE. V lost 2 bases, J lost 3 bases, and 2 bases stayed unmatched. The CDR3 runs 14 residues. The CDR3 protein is CASSVGGDYNEQFF. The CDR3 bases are TGTGCCAGCAGCGTTGGGGGGGACTACAATGAGCAGTTCTTC.

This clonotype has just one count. CDR3 DNA sequence: TGTGCCAGCAGCCAAGGGGCAGCGGGAGGCTCCACTAAGTATTTT. Amino acid sequence: CASSQGAAGGSTKYF. This chain joins TRBV3-1 and TRBJ2-3; 9 bases line up with TRBD2. The ends lost 1 base at V and 13 bases at J; junction bases unmatched: 12. The CDR3 loop spans 15 amino acids. In germline, CDR1 is LGHDT, CDR2 YNNKEL (reference sequence).

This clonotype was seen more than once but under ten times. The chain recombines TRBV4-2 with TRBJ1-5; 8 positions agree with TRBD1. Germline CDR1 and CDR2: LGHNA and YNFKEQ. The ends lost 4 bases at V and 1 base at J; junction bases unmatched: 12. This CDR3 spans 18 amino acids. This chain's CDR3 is CASSLWTGPLSSNQPQHF. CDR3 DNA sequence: TGTGCCAGCAGCCTCTGGACAGGGCCCTTGTCGAGCAATCAGCCCCAGCATTTT.

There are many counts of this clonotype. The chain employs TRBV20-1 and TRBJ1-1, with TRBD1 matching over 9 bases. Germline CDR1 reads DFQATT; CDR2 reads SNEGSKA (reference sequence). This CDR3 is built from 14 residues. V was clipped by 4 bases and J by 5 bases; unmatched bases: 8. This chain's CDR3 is CSAKLQGARTEAFF. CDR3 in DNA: TGCAGTGCTAAACTACAGGGGGCCAGGACTGAAGCTTTCTTT.

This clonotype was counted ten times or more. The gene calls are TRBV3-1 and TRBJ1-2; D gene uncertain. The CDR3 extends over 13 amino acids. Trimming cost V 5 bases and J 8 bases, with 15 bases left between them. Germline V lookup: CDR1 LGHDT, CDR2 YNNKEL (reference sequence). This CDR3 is CASSGPSGGGYTF. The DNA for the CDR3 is TGTGCCAGCAGCGGGCCCTCCGGTGGGGGCTACACCTTC.

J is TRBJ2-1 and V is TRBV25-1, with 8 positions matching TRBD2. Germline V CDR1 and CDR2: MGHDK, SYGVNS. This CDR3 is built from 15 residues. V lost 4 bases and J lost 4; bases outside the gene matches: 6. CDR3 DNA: TGTGCCAGCAGTGGGGCCAGCGGGAGATACAATGAGCAGTTCTTC. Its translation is CASSGASGRYNEQFF. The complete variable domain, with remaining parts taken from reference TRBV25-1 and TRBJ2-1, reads EADIYQTPRYLVIGTGKKITLECSQTMGHDKMYWYQQDPGMELHLIHYSYGVNSTEKGDLSSESTVSRIRTEHFPLTLESARPSHTSQYLCASSGASGRYNEQFFGPGTRLTVL.

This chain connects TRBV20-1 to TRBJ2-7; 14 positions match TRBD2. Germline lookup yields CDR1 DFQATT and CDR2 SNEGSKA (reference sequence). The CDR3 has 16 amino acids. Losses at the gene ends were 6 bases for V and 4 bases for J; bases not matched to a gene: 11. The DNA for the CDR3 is TGCAGTGCCAAGGGACTAGCGGGGGCCCTTCCATACGAGCAGTACTTC. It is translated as CSAKGLAGALPYEQYF.

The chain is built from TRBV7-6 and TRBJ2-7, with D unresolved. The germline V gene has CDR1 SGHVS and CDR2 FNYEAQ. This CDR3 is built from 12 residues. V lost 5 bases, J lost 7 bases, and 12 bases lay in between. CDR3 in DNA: TGTGCCAGCAGCCGGACCGGCGAGGAGCAGTACTTC. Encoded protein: CASSRTGEEQYF.

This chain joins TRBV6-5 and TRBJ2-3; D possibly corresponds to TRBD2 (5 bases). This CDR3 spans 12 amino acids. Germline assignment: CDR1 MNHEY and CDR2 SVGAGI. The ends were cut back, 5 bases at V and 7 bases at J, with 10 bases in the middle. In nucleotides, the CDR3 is TGTGCCAGCAGTCCTACTAGGTATACGCAGTATTTT. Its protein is CASSPTRYTQYF.